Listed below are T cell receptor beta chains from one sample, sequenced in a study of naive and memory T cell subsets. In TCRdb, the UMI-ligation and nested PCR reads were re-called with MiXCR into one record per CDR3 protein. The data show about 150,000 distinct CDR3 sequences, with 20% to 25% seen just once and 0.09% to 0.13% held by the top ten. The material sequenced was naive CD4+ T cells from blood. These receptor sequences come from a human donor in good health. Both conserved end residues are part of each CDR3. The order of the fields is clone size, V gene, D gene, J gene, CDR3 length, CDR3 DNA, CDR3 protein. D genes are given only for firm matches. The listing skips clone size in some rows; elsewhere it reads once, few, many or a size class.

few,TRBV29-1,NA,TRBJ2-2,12,TGCAGCATAAGACAGAACACCGGGGAGCTGTTTTTT,CSIRQNTGELFF
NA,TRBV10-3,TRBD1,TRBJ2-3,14,TGTGCCATCAGTGGAGGGACAGGCACAGATACGCAGTATTTT,CAISGGTGTDTQYF
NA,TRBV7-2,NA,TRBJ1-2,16,TGTGCCAGCAGCCCCCGTGGGGGCCCCGCTAACTATGGCTACACCTTC,CASSPRGGPANYGYTF
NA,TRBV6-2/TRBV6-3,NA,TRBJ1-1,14,TGTGCCAGCAGTTATGCCAGCCCAAACACTGAAGCTTTCTTT,CASSYASPNTEAFF
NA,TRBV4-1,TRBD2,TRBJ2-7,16,TGCGCCAGCAGCCAAGCAGGGACTAGCGGACCCTACGAGCAGTACTTC,CASSQAGTSGPYEQYF
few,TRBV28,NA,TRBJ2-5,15,TGTGCCAGCAGTTTATTCACGAGTGGGGAAGAGACCCAGTACTTC,CASSLFTSGEETQYF
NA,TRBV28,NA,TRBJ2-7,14,TGTGCCAGCATGAGGGGGGGGCCTTCCTACGAGCAGTACTTC,CASMRGGPSYEQYF
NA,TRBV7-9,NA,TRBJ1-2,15,TGTGCCAGCAGCTTAGGCCCAGGGCCGAACTATGGCTACACCTTC,CASSLGPGPNYGYTF
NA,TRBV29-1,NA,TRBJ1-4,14,TGCAGCGTGTGCTGGTCTTCAACTAATGAAAAACTGTTTTTT,CSVCWSSTNEKLFF
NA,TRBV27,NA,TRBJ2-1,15,TGTGCCAGCAGTAGGGTTAGGGGGGCCTACAATGAGCAGTTCTTC,CASSRVRGAYNEQFF
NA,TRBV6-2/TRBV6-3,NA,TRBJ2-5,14,TGTGCCAGCAGCCATGGATACTCGGGAGAGACCCAGTACTTC,CASSHGYSGETQYF
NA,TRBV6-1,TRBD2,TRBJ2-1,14,TGTGCCAGCTCACTAGCGGGAGGTTACAATGAGCAGTTCTTC,CASSLAGGYNEQFF
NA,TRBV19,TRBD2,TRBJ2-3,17,TGTGCCAGTAGTAATAGCGGGAAACAACTTATCACAGATACGCAGTATTTT,CASSNSGKQLITDTQYF
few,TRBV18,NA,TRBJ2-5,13,TGTGCCAGCTCACCACCGAGGGGAGAGACCCAGTACTTC,CASSPPRGETQYF
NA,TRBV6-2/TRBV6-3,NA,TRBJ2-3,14,TGTGCCAGCAGTGGGTTCGGTAGGACAGATACGCAGTATTTT,CASSGFGRTDTQYF
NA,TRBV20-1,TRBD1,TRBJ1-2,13,TGCAGTGCTGTCCTGGGACAGCTTTACGGCTACACCTTC,CSAVLGQLYGYTF
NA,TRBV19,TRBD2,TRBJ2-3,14,TGTGCCAGTAGTATGCGGGAGGGCACAGATACGCAGTATTTT,CASSMREGTDTQYF
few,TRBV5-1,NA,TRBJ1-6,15,TGCGCCAGCAGCTTGCTGGGGGCGGATAATTCACCCCTCCACTTT,CASSLLGADNSPLHF
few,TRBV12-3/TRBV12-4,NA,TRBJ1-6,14,TGTGCCAGCAGTTTTTCCGGGGGCGATTCACCCCTCCACTTT,CASSFSGGDSPLHF
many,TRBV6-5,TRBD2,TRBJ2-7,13,TGTGCCAGCAGCCGGACTAGCGGTTACGAGCAGTACTTC,CASSRTSGYEQYF
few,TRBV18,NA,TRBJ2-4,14,TGTGCCAGCTCACCACCCGCAGATAGAAACATTCAGTACTTC,CASSPPADRNIQYF
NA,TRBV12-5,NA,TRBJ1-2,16,TGTGCTAGTGGTCTAGGCTCGGGACTGAACGACTATGGCTACACCTTC,CASGLGSGLNDYGYTF
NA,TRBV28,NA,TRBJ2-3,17,TGTGCCAGCAGTTCCCGTGGTGGTAGCGGAAGAACAGATACGCAGTATTTT,CASSSRGGSGRTDTQYF
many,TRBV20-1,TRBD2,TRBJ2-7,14,TGCAGTGCTAGGGCAACTAGCGGGAGGTCCGAGCAGTACTTC,CSARATSGRSEQYF
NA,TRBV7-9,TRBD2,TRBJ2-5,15,TGTGCCAGCAGCTTTGTATTGGCGGGAGCAGAGACCCAGTACTTC,CASSFVLAGAETQYF
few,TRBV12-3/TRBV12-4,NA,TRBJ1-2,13,TGTGCCAGTAAAAGGGCCCTTCACTATGGCTACACCTTC,CASKRALHYGYTF
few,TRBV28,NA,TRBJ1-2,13,TGTGCCAGCTTTGGGACCGGGCCAATCGGCTACACCTTC,CASFGTGPIGYTF
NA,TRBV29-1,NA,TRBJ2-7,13,TGCAGCGTTGGAAGCAGGGGTGGCTACGAGCAGTACTTC,CSVGSRGGYEQYF
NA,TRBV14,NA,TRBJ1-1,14,TGTGCCAGCAGCCAAGTCGGCCGGGCAGCTGAAGCTTTCTTT,CASSQVGRAAEAFF
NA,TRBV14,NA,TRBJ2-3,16,TGTGCCAGCAGCCAAGATCGTCGGTCTAGCACAGATACGCAGTATTTT,CASSQDRRSSTDTQYF
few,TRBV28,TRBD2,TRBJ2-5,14,TGTGCCAGCACCACACTAGCGGGACAAGAGACCCAGTACTTC,CASTTLAGQETQYF
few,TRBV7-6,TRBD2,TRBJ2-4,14,TGTGCCAGCAGCTTGGGACTAGCTGGGACCATTCAGTACTTC,CASSLGLAGTIQYF
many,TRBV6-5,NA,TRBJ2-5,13,TGTGCCAGCAGTGGGACGATCGGCGAGACCCAGTACTTC,CASSGTIGETQYF